Described below is a single TCR beta chain sequence and its context. The clone's antigen remains unknown. This sample is part of a study of T cells expressing NK-cell markers (dated by TCRdb to the early 2020s). Background on the whole study: TCR beta-chain repertoires were profiled in sorted CD3+CD56+NKG2C+, CD3+CD56+NKG2C- and CD3+CD56-NKG2C+ T-cell subsets from several donors. Among the eight sequenced donors, only one was HCMV-seronegative, while the other seven were HCMV-seropositive. Libraries were sequenced as 2 x 150 bp reads on Illumina HiSeq 2000/2500, MiSeq or NextSeq. All eight donors whose samples were sequenced were randomly selected healthy volunteers, three of them men and five women. The study at large found these results: Whether the expanded NKG2C-expressing T cell clones were specific for HCMV antigens remained unclear. In six donors, the dominant CD3+CD56+NKG2C+ clonotypes were among the top 10 CD8+ clonotypes and accounted for about 1.0-7.5% of CD8+ T cells. Those dominant clonotypes were again the most abundant among CD3+CD56-NKG2C+ cells in several donors, at about 25-65%.

Sequencer: Illumina HiSeq 2000. The TCR beta cDNA libraries were made using 5'RACE template switching, a step that added both a universal primer site and unique molecular identifiers. cDNA synthesis was primed from the TCR beta constant segment, followed by two successive PCR amplification steps. On the study's bioinformatics: MIGEC was used to demultiplex reads and group reads by UMI, and MiTCR was used to assemble and quantify clonotypes. Only TCR cDNA sequences supported by at least two reads were kept to exclude erroneous sequences. Downstream repertoire analysis used the tcR package, and clonotypes were matched across fractions by CDR3 nucleotide sequence plus V segment. VDJmatch was used to annotate antigen specificity against VDJdb, with one amino acid substitution in CDR3 permitted. The reads, reprocessed by TCRdb, yield one row per CDR3 protein sequence and no DNA. The V and J calls follow TCRdb's processing rather than the paper's. The table held for this sample gives approximately 460,000 distinct CDR3 sequences. The top ten hold 7.3% of the sample.

There are 15 amino acids in the CDR3, from cysteine to phenylalanine inclusive. DNA for this receptor is not on file. HCMV-specific IgG was detected in serum with a commercial ELISA kit to determine HCMV serostatus. Ficoll density gradient centrifugation was used to isolate peripheral blood mononuclear cells from blood. The sequence is built from TRBV12-2 and TRBJ1-2; TCRdb's assignment of TRBD1 cannot be checked, as there is no DNA. TRBV12-2 constitutes a pseudogene. This clonotype was sampled from a woman between 18 and 70 years old in good health. Sequenced: blood T cells: a sorted CD56 or NKG2C T cell subset, CD4+ or CD8+ T cells, or bulk PBMC T cells (not recorded which). The CDR3 here reads CASRCQLTGRGGYTF.